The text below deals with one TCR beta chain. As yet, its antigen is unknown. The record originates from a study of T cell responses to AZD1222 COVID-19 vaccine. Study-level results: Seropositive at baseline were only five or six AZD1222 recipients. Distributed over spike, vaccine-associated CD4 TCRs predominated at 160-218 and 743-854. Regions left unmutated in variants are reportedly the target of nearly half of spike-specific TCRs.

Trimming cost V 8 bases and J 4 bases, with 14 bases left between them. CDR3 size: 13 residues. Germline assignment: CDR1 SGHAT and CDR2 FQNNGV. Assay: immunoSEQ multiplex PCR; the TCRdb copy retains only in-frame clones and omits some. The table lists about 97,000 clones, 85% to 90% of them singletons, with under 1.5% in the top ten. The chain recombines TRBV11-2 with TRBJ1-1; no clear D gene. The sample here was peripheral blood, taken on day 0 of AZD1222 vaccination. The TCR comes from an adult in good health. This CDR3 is CASVEQTSTEAFF. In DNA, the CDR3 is TGTGCCAGCGTGGAACAGACAAGCACTGAAGCTTTCTTT.